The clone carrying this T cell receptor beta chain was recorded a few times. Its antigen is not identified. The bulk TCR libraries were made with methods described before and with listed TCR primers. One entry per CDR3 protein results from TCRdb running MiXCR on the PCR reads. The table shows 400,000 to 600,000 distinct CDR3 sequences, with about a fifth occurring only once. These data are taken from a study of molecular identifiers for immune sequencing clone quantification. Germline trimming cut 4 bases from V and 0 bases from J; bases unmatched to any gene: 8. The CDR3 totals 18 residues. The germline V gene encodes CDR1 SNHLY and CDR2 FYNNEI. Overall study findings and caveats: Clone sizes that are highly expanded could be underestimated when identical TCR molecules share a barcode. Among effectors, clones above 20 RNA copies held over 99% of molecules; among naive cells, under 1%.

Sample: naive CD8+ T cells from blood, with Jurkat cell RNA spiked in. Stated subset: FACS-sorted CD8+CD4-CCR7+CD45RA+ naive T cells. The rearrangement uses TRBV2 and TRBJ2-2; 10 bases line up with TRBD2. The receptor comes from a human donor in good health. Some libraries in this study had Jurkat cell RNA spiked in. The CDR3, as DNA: TGTGCCAGCAGTGTAGGTAGCGGGAGGTCCGCGAACACCGGGGAGCTGTTTTTT. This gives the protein CASSVGSGRSANTGELFF.